One sample yielded the 31 T cell receptor beta chains listed below, sequenced in a study of CD8+ T cells in alopecia areata (dated by TCRdb to the late 2010s). Reading the label with the study, this specimen's time point is: about 25 weeks on oral tofacitinib. The treatment or condition label on this specimen signifies: oral pan-JAK inhibitor, 5-10 mg twice daily. Libraries came from the immunoSEQ multiplex PCR assay. RNA was extracted from all samples and reverse transcribed into cDNA as template for TCR sequencing. TCRdb obtained this table from immuneACCESS and retained in-frame rearrangements with V and J assigned. These tables miss some clones; where compared with another copy, unresolved V genes account for less than half of the shortfall, and the remainder is unexplained. The sample has approximately 150,000 clones on record, around 60% of them singletons. Together, the top ten hold 13% to 15% of the sample.

This specimen consisted of CD4+ T cells sorted from blood, obtained at week 24, from a patient treated with tofacitinib. The receptor source for this set is a human donor with alopecia areata.

V usage is TRBV29-1 and J usage is TRBJ2-3; the match to TRBD2 covers 10 bases. Germline lookup yields CDR1 SQVTM and CDR2 ANQGSEA. Trimming took 7 bases from V and 11 from J; bases not matched to a gene: 15. This CDR3 comprises 14 residues. CDR3 in amino acids: CSASRSGGAGEQYF. The CDR3 bases are TGCAGCGCCTCAAGGAGCGGGGGGGCAGGGGAGCAGTATTTT.

The gene calls are TRBV5-6 and TRBJ1-1; possibly TRBD1 for D (6 bases). The CDR3 is 15 amino acids. V was cut by 0 bases and J by 0 bases, with 9 bases left in between. CDR1 and CDR2 from the germline V gene are SGHDT and YYEEEE. The CDR3 sequence is CASSLDRDMNTEAFF. The CDR3 DNA reads TGTGCCAGCAGCTTGGACAGGGACATGAACACTGAAGCTTTCTTT.

The chain employs TRBV27 and TRBJ2-2; unclear D gene. The CDR3 is 12 residues long. CDR1 and CDR2 from the germline V gene are MNHEY and SMNVEV (reference sequence). With 2 bases removed from V and 5 bases from J, the gap between germline ends came to 3 bases. The CDR3 sequence: CASSLGTGELFF. In DNA form, the CDR3 reads TGTGCCAGCAGTTTAGGGACCGGGGAGCTGTTTTTT.

The chain uses TRBV7-2 and TRBJ2-3; D gene ambiguous. Germline assignment: CDR1 SGHTA and CDR2 FQGNSA. The CDR3 loop spans 15 amino acids. Trimming took off 4 bases at V and 3 bases at J, with 14 bases between the two ends. The CDR3 is CASSSRLAGTDTQYF. The CDR3 DNA is TGTGCCAGCAGCTCTAGGCTTGCTGGTACAGATACGCAGTATTTT.

This clone showed up just a few times. The J gene is TRBJ2-6, the V gene TRBV6-5, with unresolved D. Germline CDR1 is MNHEY and CDR2 is SVGAGI. Trimming took 6 bases from V and 0 from J, leaving 6 bases between them. The CDR3 has 14 residues. CDR3 DNA sequence: TGTGCCAGCAGCCGACTCTCTGGGGCCAACGTCCTGACTTTC. Encoded protein: CASSRLSGANVLTF.

A single count supports this clone. The rearrangement joins TRBV4-1 to TRBJ2-5; the match to TRBD1 covers 11 bases. CDR1 is MGHRA and CDR2 is YSYEKL in the germline V gene. Germline trimming cut 4 bases from V and 4 bases from J; bases unmatched to any gene: 8. This CDR3 contains 16 residues. For the CDR3, the DNA is TGCGCCAGCAGCCCAAAAACTGGGACAGGGGGAGAGACCCAGTACTTC. Translating gives CASSPKTGTGGETQYF.

The table lists this clone with a few counts. The J gene is TRBJ2-3, the V gene TRBV6-1; unclear D gene. This CDR3 is built from 12 residues. CDR1 and CDR2 (germline): MNHNS, SASEGT. Trimming shortened V by 6 bases and J by 2 bases, and 6 bases separated the two germline ends. The CDR3 DNA reads TGTGCCAGCAGGGGCAACACAGATACGCAGTATTTT. Translated: CASRGNTDTQYF.

The genes are TRBV7-2 and TRBJ2-2, with D perhaps assigned TRBD1 or TRBD2 (6 bases each). The CDR3 totals 16 residues. Between the trimmed V and J ends, which lost 2 bases and 2 bases, there was a span of 12 bases. CDR1 SGHTA and CDR2 FQGNSA come from the germline V gene. The CDR3 DNA follows: TGTGCCAGCAGCTTAAGGCCGGGGGCAAACACCGGGGAGCTGTTTTTT. Residues: CASSLRPGANTGELFF. Full variable domain (rest looked up from reference TRBV7-2 and TRBJ2-2): GAGVSQSPSNKVTEKGKDVELRCDPISGHTALYWYRQSLGQGLEFLIYFQGNSAPDKSGLPSDRFSAERTGGSVSTLTIQRTQQEDSAVYLCASSLRPGANTGELFFGEGSRLTVL.

The genes are TRBV5-1 and TRBJ2-5; no definite D call. The germline V gene encodes CDR1 SGHRS and CDR2 YFSETQ. The V end lost 6 bases, the J end lost 5 bases, and 14 bases lay between the germline ends. The CDR3 spans 13 residues. CDR3 loop: CASTALGRETQYF. The CDR3 DNA is TGCGCCAGCACCGCCCTCGGCAGGGAGACCCAGTACTTC.

The chain links TRBV29-1 to TRBJ2-2; tentative D call: TRBD1 (6 bases). In germline, CDR1 is SQVTM, CDR2 ANQGSEA. CDR3 length: 14 amino acids. The CDR3 reads CSAQGQGNTGELFF. The CDR3 coding sequence is TGCAGTGCTCAGGGGCAGGGGAACACCGGGGAGCTGTTTTTT.

V and J are TRBV5-4 and TRBJ2-7, with 13 bases aligning to TRBD2. CDR3 length: 16 amino acids. CDR1 and CDR2 (germline): SGHNT, YYREEE (reference sequence). J lost 6 bases, V lost 3 bases, and 9 bases had no gene match. The CDR3 spells CASSSGTSGDLPEQYF. In DNA form, the CDR3 reads TGTGCCAGCAGCTCCGGGACTAGCGGGGACCTCCCCGAGCAGTACTTC.

V is TRBV29-1 and J is TRBJ1-2, with D unresolved. Looked up from germline, CDR1 is SQVTM and CDR2 is ANQGSEA. Trimming took 4 bases from V and 4 from J, leaving 10 bases between them. The CDR3 totals 12 residues. As DNA, the CDR3 is TGCAGCGTTGGGGCGGCCCCCTATGGCTACACCTTC. This sequence encodes CSVGAAPYGYTF.

The genes are TRBV4-1 and TRBJ2-5; D is ambiguous. V lost 4 bases and J lost 1, with 7 bases in between. Germline V gene sequence: CDR1 MGHRA, CDR2 YSYEKL. The CDR3 is made up of 13 amino acids. CDR3 bases: TGCGCCAGCAGCCTAGCTACCCAAGAGACCCAGTACTTC. Encoded protein: CASSLATQETQYF.

The gene calls are TRBV23-1 and TRBJ2-5, with D perhaps TRBD2 (5 bases). TRBV23-1 is identified as an open reading frame with a role that is uncertain. CDR3 size: 13 residues. Trimming removed 0 bases at V and 5 bases at J, with 7 bases between. For the CDR3, the DNA is TGCGCCAGCAGTCAATCCGGGGAGGAGACCCAGTACTTC. Encoded protein: CASSQSGEETQYF.

The chain links TRBV7-2 to TRBJ1-5; D is undetermined. Trimming removed 6 bases from V and 9 bases from J, with 15 bases in between. This CDR3 comprises 13 residues. CDR1 is SGHTA, CDR2 FQGNSA, per germline. DNA of the CDR3: TGTGCCAGCAGTCAAACCCAGCGGGGGCCCCAGCATTTT. It codes for CASSQTQRGPQHF.

This chain joins TRBV30 and TRBJ1-1; D might be TRBD1 (5 bases). Trimming shortened V by 1 base and J by 2 bases, and 17 bases separated the two germline ends. Germline CDR1 is GTSNPN and CDR2 is SVGIG (reference sequence). The CDR3 spans 16 residues. The CDR3 nucleotides read TGTGCCTGGAGTGGTCTTATCAGGGCACCAAACACTGAAGCTTTCTTT. The encoded protein is CAWSGLIRAPNTEAFF.

V usage is TRBV29-1 and J usage is TRBJ2-7, with D uncertain. Trimming left V 6 bases short and J 2 bases short, with 8 bases between. Germline CDR1 SQVTM, CDR2 ANQGSEA. The CDR3 consists of 11 residues. In DNA, the CDR3 is TGCAGCGTGAGATCTGCCTACGAGCAGTACTTC. It yields the protein CSVRSAYEQYF.

As concerns this clone: Since no conserved phenylalanine or tryptophan closes the CDR3, a read error is the likely cause. No DNA is shown, since the ends of the CDR3 on it are uncertain; the CDR3 is the one TCRdb lists. V gene TRBV25-1 combines with J gene TRBJ1-4; the table's D call TRBD1 went unverified against the DNA. In germline, CDR1 is MGHDK, CDR2 SYGVNS. Ends included, the CDR3 has 11 residues. CDR3 in amino acids: CASRDNRVRFC.

The rearrangement uses TRBV11-1 and TRBJ1-2; D call uncertain. The CDR3 is 13 amino acids. Germline CDR1 is SGHAT and CDR2 is FQDESV (reference sequence). Trimming shortened V by 4 bases and J by 0 bases, and 6 bases separated the two germline ends. The CDR3 sequence is CASSSTPNYGYTF. CDR3 in DNA: TGTGCCAGCAGCTCGACACCTAACTATGGCTACACCTTC.

This chain links TRBV29-1 with TRBJ1-1, with D perhaps matching TRBD1 (5 bases). Germline CDR1 and CDR2: SQVTM and ANQGSEA. This CDR3 contains 14 residues. Trimming took 6 bases from V and 0 from J, leaving 14 bases between them. The CDR3 DNA reads as TGCAGCGTGGATTTAGGAGGGGTGAACACTGAAGCTTTCTTT. Amino acids: CSVDLGGVNTEAFF.

This clone has a single count. The chain combines TRBV4-2 with TRBJ1-2; no clear D. Germline CDR1 LGHNA, CDR2 YNFKEQ. This CDR3 has 11 amino acids. The germline V and J ends were trimmed by 2 bases and 2 bases, with 0 bases remaining between them. CDR3 sequence reads: CASSQNYGYTF. CDR3 DNA sequence: TGTGCCAGCAGCCAAAACTATGGCTACACCTTC.

The chain uses TRBV15 and TRBJ2-7; 8 bases align to TRBD1. Germline CDR1 reads LNHNV; CDR2 reads YYDKDF (reference sequence). The J segment lost 1 base and the V segment lost 1 base, leaving 3 bases of the junction unmatched. The CDR3 covers 15 residues. The DNA for the CDR3 is TGTGCCACCAGCAGAGGAGGGACAGGTTCCTACGAGCAGTACTTC. The encoded protein is CATSRGGTGSYEQYF.

The J gene is TRBJ2-7, the V gene TRBV30; D possibly matches TRBD1 or TRBD2 (6 bases each). The CDR3 is made up of 12 amino acids. V lost 4 bases and J lost 2, with 9 bases in between. Germline lookup yields CDR1 GTSNPN and CDR2 SVGIG (reference sequence). The CDR3 sequence is CAWTGDTYEQYF. The CDR3 region has the DNA TGTGCCTGGACGGGGGACACCTACGAGCAGTACTTC.

This clone has more than one count but fewer than ten. The chain uses TRBV30 and TRBJ2-7; 8 bases match TRBD1. Germline V gene lookup returns CDR1 GTSNPN and CDR2 SVGIG (reference sequence). CDR3 size: 12 residues. The trim removed 6 bases at V and 6 bases at J, leaving 7 bases unmatched. CDR3 amino acids: CACGQGRFEQYF. DNA of the CDR3: TGTGCCTGTGGACAGGGAAGGTTCGAGCAGTACTTC.

V is TRBV5-6 and J is TRBJ1-2; D perhaps matches TRBD1 (5 bases). Germline CDR1 is SGHDT and CDR2 is YYEEEE. This CDR3 spans 14 amino acids. The V end was cut by 0 bases, the J end by 4 bases, with 10 bases between. CDR3 nucleotides: TGTGCCAGCAGCTTGGTCGGGAGGGGCTATGGCTACACCTTC. Encoded protein: CASSLVGRGYGYTF.

V gene TRBV4-1 combines with J gene TRBJ2-2; possibly TRBD1 for D (6 bases). The CDR3 length is 16 residues. V was clipped by 6 bases and J by 5 bases, with 19 bases between them. Germline V gene data show CDR1 as MGHRA and CDR2 as YSYEKL. CDR3 DNA: TGCGCCAGCAGACCTTGGGGGCGAATGGATACCGGGGAGCTGTTTTTT. Protein product: CASRPWGRMDTGELFF.

The rearrangement uses TRBV2 and TRBJ1-5, with D possibly being TRBD1 (5 bases). Trimming left V 6 bases short and J 4 bases short, with 13 bases between. Germline V gene lookup returns CDR1 SNHLY and CDR2 FYNNEI. CDR3 length equals 14 residues. The CDR3 region has the DNA TGTGCCAGCAGAGATCAGGGTGGGAATCAGCCCCAGCATTTT. This codes for CASRDQGGNQPQHF.

The chain is built from TRBV29-1 and TRBJ1-4; no reliable D call. CDR1 and CDR2 (germline): SQVTM, ANQGSEA. The CDR3 is 15 amino acids. The V end was cut by 4 bases, the J end by 0 bases, with 12 bases between. In DNA, the CDR3 is TGCAGCGTTGCGATGAACTTAGCAACTAATGAAAAACTGTTTTTT. This translates into CSVAMNLATNEKLFF.

This clone has more than one count but fewer than ten. This chain connects TRBV30 to TRBJ2-7, with D perhaps being TRBD1 or TRBD2 (5 bases each). Germline V gives CDR1 GTSNPN, CDR2 SVGIG (reference sequence). V dropped 2 bases and J dropped 3 bases, with 8 bases sitting between them. The CDR3 sequence is 12 residues long. DNA of the CDR3: TGTGCCTGGAGTAGGGACGGCTACGAGCAGTACTTC. This sequence encodes CAWSRDGYEQYF.

The chain is built from TRBV29-1 and TRBJ1-2; a weak D match, TRBD1 (6 bases). Germline V gene data show CDR1 as SQVTM and CDR2 as ANQGSEA. The CDR3 runs 12 residues. V was pared by 4 bases and J by 5 bases, with 11 bases between. The CDR3: CSVVGQNYGYTF. The CDR3 DNA follows: TGCAGCGTTGTCGGACAGAATTATGGCTACACCTTC. The variable domain in full, completed from reference TRBV29-1 and TRBJ1-2, reads SAVISQKPSRDICQRGTSLTIQCQVDSQVTMMFWYRQQPGQSLTLIATANQGSEATYESGFVIDKFPISRPNLTFSTLTVSNMSPEDSSIYLCSVVGQNYGYTFGSGTRLTVV.

The chain is built from TRBV27 and TRBJ2-5; 8 bases align to TRBD1. Germline CDR1 and CDR2: MNHEY and SMNVEV (reference sequence). This CDR3 has 13 residues. Trimming removed 6 bases from V and 5 bases from J; junction bases left unmatched: 5. CDR3 sequence: CASRPRDRETQYF. The CDR3 DNA is TGTGCCAGCAGACCCCGGGACAGGGAGACCCAGTACTTC.